This is a list of T cell receptor beta chains from one sample in a study of OX40 agonist ivuxolimab in advanced cancers. Using immunoSEQ multiplex PCR, the repertoire was profiled, and TCRdb retains in-frame clones only, with some absent. The profile shows roughly 70,000 clones, 82% of them singletons. Sequenced material: CD4+ or CD8+ T cells sorted from blood, taken in a trial of the OX40 agonist ivuxolimab. All receptors come from an adult with an advanced solid tumor such as melanoma, head and neck, liver or kidney cancer. Each CDR3 is given with its conserved first and last residue. Fields, in order: clone size, D gene, V gene, J gene, CDR3 protein, CDR3 DNA. D genes are given only for firm matches. Expanded clones are given a class, and other clones once, few, many or no size at all.

-	-	TRBV19	TRBJ1-2	CASSIERANYGYTF	TGTGCCAGTAGTATCGAGAGGGCTAACTATGGCTACACCTTC
-	-	TRBV10-3	TRBJ2-6	CAISESLLRSSASGANVLTF	TGTGCCATCAGTGAGTCCCTCCTCAGATCCTCAGCCTCTGGGGCCAACGTCCTGACTTTC
-	-	TRBV4-2	TRBJ1-1	CASSQESQGPAEAFF	TGTGCCAGCAGCCAGGAATCCCAGGGACCCGCTGAAGCTTTCTTT
-	-	TRBV6-4	TRBJ2-7	CATTTIAGHSYEQYF	TGTGCCACCACGACAATCGCGGGTCACTCCTACGAGCAGTACTTC
-	-	TRBV5-6	TRBJ1-2	CASSFYGSNYGYTF	TGTGCCAGCAGCTTCTACGGGTCTAACTATGGCTACACCTTC
-	-	TRBV7-2	TRBJ1-2	CASSFTGVYGYTF	TGTGCCAGCAGCTTCACGGGAGTCTATGGCTACACCTTC
-	TRBD1	TRBV7-2	TRBJ1-2	CASLGGQGLYGYTF	TGTGCCAGCTTGGGGGGACAGGGGTTATATGGCTACACCTTC
-	-	TRBV4-3	TRBJ2-5	CASSQEGDIQNF	TGCGCCAGCAGCCAAGAGGGTGACATACAAAACTTC
few	-	TRBV30	TRBJ1-5	CAWSKEGRGRGQPQHF	TGTGCCTGGTCTAAGGAGGGCAGGGGTAGGGGACAGCCCCAGCATTTT
once	-	TRBV5-4	TRBJ2-1	CASSLFFSSYNEQFF	TGTGCCAGCAGCTTGTTCTTTAGCTCCTACAATGAGCAGTTCTTC
-	TRBD2	TRBV28	TRBJ2-1	CASSFRREGRNEQFF	TGTGCCAGCAGTTTTCGACGGGAGGGTCGCAATGAGCAGTTCTTC
-	TRBD1	TRBV7-2	TRBJ1-1	CASSQQGAEAFF	TGTGCCAGCAGCCAACAGGGGGCTGAAGCTTTCTTT
once	TRBD2	TRBV29-1	TRBJ2-3	CSVGTSGVDTQYF	TGCAGCGTGGGGACTAGCGGGGTGGATACGCAGTATTTT
-	-	TRBV28	TRBJ2-7	CASSRIRSYEQYF	TGTGCCAGCAGTCGGATCCGCTCCTACGAGCAGTACTTC
few	-	TRBV4-2	TRBJ1-5	CASSQELRNDQPQHF	TGTGCCAGCAGCCAAGAGTTACGGAACGATCAGCCCCAGCATTTT
-	TRBD1	TRBV18	TRBJ1-2	CASSPGQVGDGYTF	TGTGCCAGCTCACCGGGACAGGTTGGCGATGGCTACACCTTC
once	-	TRBV5-1	TRBJ2-3	CASSLASVGGKSDTQYF	TGCGCCAGCAGCTTGGCCTCGGTAGGGGGTAAATCAGATACGCAGTATTTT
-	TRBD1	TRBV5-1	TRBJ2-7	CASSFGTGAGEQYF	TGCGCCAGCAGCTTCGGGACAGGCGCGGGTGAGCAGTACTTC
-	-	TRBV5-4	TRBJ2-4	CASSLTTPKAKNIQYF	TGTGCCAGCAGCTTGACGACACCGAAAGCCAAAAACATTCAGTACTTC
-	-	TRBV4-1	TRBJ2-1	CASSRVGGSNNEQFF	TGCGCCAGCAGCCGAGTCGGGGGCAGTAACAATGAGCAGTTCTTC
-	TRBD2	TRBV2	TRBJ2-2	CASSALFVGLAGSNTGELFF	TGTGCCAGCAGTGCATTGTTTGTGGGACTAGCGGGTTCGAACACCGGGGAGCTGTTTTTT
-	-	TRBV9	TRBJ2-3	CASSPIATSTDTQYF	TGTGCCAGCAGCCCCATAGCTACTAGCACAGATACGCAGTATTTT
-	-	TRBV11-2	TRBJ1-1	CASSLGSNTEAFF	TGTGCCAGCAGCTTGGGTTCGAACACTGAAGCTTTCTTT
-	-	TRBV4-3	TRBJ1-4	CASSQDLRGSTNEKLFF	TGCGCCAGCAGCCAAGATCTCAGGGGCAGCACTAATGAAAAACTGTTTTTT
once	TRBD1	TRBV18	TRBJ1-1	CASSHGQDTEAFF	TGTGCCAGCTCACATGGACAGGACACTGAAGCTTTCTTT
few	-	TRBV28	TRBJ2-7	CASSLSGLGQYF	TGTGCCAGCAGTTTATCGGGGTTGGGGCAGTACTTC
once	TRBD1	TRBV5-1	TRBJ2-3	CASSSSPGTGGTDTQYF	TGCGCCAGCAGCTCTTCGCCCGGGACAGGGGGCACAGATACGCAGTATTTT
-	TRBD1	TRBV14	TRBJ2-5	CASSSGQGVWGETQYF	TGTGCCAGCAGCTCCGGACAGGGCGTATGGGGAGAGACCCAGTACTTC
-	TRBD1	TRBV6-5	TRBJ1-1	CASSSTGVMSTEAFF	TGTGCCAGCAGTTCTACAGGGGTGATGAGCACTGAAGCTTTCTTT
once	TRBD1	TRBV6-5	TRBJ2-7	CASSSGGQGLYEQYF	TGTGCCAGCAGTTCCGGGGGACAGGGGTTGTACGAGCAGTACTTC
-	-	TRBV5-5	TRBJ1-2	CASSLGGSTNYGYTF	TGTGCCAGCAGCTTAGGCGGCAGCACTAACTATGGCTACACCTTC
-	TRBD2	TRBV4-1	TRBJ2-1	CASSQAPLLAGAYNEQFF	TGCGCCAGCAGCCAGGCCCCCTTACTAGCGGGGGCCTACAATGAGCAGTTCTTC
few	-	TRBV5-1	TRBJ2-2	CASSFSGLNTGELFF	TGCGCCAGCAGCTTTTCCGGCTTAAACACCGGGGAGCTGTTTTTT
-	TRBD1	TRBV5-5	TRBJ2-1	CASSLGQGGYNEQFF	TGTGCCAGCAGCTTAGGACAGGGGGGGTACAATGAGCAGTTCTTC
-	-	TRBV9	TRBJ1-1	CASSVATGTMNTEAFF	TGTGCCAGCAGCGTAGCAACAGGGACTATGAACACTGAAGCTTTCTTT
-	-	TRBV5-1	TRBJ2-7	CASSVDNDPDEQYF	TGCGCCAGCAGCGTAGACAACGACCCTGACGAGCAGTACTTC